A selection of T cell receptor beta chains follows, all from one sample in a study of blood T cell repertoires in COVID-19. The protocol was immunoSEQ multiplex PCR, while the TCRdb copy is restricted to in-frame clones and leaves out a portion. The table includes around 150,000 clones, 82% detected once. The sequenced sample was peripheral blood. The receptors were sampled from a woman in her 40s with COVID-19, enrolled during active disease. CDR3s include the opening cysteine and the closing phenylalanine or tryptophan. Each record gives: J gene, V gene, D gene, clone size, CDR3 DNA, CDR3 protein. The D gene is left open where the match is weak. Some rows mark clone size as missing; the rest say once, few, many or name a class of expanded clone.

J: TRBJ1-4; V: TRBV7-9; D: NA; size: NA; DNA: TGTGCCAGCAGCTTAGGCGGAGGTAATGAAAAACTGTTTTTT; CDR3: CASSLGGGNEKLFF
J: TRBJ2-3; V: TRBV4-1; D: TRBD2; size: NA; DNA: TGCGCCAGCAGCCAAGAGGGACTAGCGGGCTCAGATACGCAGTATTTT; CDR3: CASSQEGLAGSDTQYF
J: TRBJ2-5; V: TRBV27; D: TRBD2; size: once; DNA: TGTGCCAGCAAGAAACTAGCGGGGGCCCAAGAGACCCAGTACTTC; CDR3: CASKKLAGAQETQYF
J: TRBJ1-2; V: TRBV12-5; D: TRBD1; size: NA; DNA: TGTGCTAGTGGTTCGGGACAGGGGGCGAATGGCTACACCTTC; CDR3: CASGSGQGANGYTF
J: TRBJ1-3; V: TRBV7-2; D: TRBD1; size: once; DNA: TGTGCCAGCAGCCCACGACAGGGGGCGATTGGAAACACCATATATTTT; CDR3: CASSPRQGAIGNTIYF
J: TRBJ1-1; V: TRBV9; D: NA; size: NA; DNA: TGTGCCAGCAGCCCCATGATGGGGCCCGATGAAGCTTTCTTT; CDR3: CASSPMMGPDEAFF
J: TRBJ2-1; V: TRBV30; D: TRBD2; size: NA; DNA: TGTGCCTGGGGCGGACTAGTCAATGAGCAGTTCTTC; CDR3: CAWGGLVNEQFF
J: TRBJ1-4; V: TRBV7-9; D: NA; size: NA; DNA: TGTGCCAGCAGCCGGGGGACAACTAATGAAAAACTGTTTTTT; CDR3: CASSRGTTNEKLFF
J: TRBJ1-2; V: TRBV24-1; D: NA; size: NA; DNA: TGTGCCACCAGTGATTCCCAGGGTAGTTATGGCTACACCTTC; CDR3: CATSDSQGSYGYTF
J: TRBJ2-1; V: TRBV5-3; D: NA; size: NA; DNA: TGTGCCAGAAGCTTCAACAATGAGCAGTTCTTC; CDR3: CARSFNNEQFF
J: TRBJ2-7; V: TRBV18; D: NA; size: NA; DNA: TGTGCCAGCTCACGTTCGGGTGGCTACGAGCAGTACTTC; CDR3: CASSRSGGYEQYF
J: TRBJ2-7; V: TRBV19; D: NA; size: NA; DNA: TGTGCCAGTAGTACGGGAATTGACTACGAGCAGTACTTC; CDR3: CASSTGIDYEQYF
J: TRBJ2-1; V: TRBV5-8; D: NA; size: NA; DNA: TGTGCCAGCAGCCCTTTTGGGTCAGGATCTAATGAGCAGTTCTTC; CDR3: CASSPFGSGSNEQFF
J: TRBJ1-3; V: TRBV2; D: NA; size: NA; DNA: TGTGCCAGCAGTGAACAGGGAAGTTCCTCTGGAAACACCATATATTTT; CDR3: CASSEQGSSSGNTIYF
J: TRBJ2-1; V: TRBV11-1; D: TRBD2; size: NA; DNA: TGTGCCAGCAGCCACTCCGGGGGGGCGAGGAATGAGCAGTTCTTC; CDR3: CASSHSGGARNEQFF
J: TRBJ1-5; V: TRBV19; D: NA; size: NA; DNA: TGTGCCAGTAGTATTGCGTTTGATTTGGCCCAGCATTTT; CDR3: CASSIAFDLAQHF
J: TRBJ2-5; V: TRBV30; D: NA; size: NA; DNA: TGTGCCTGGAGCAGGGCGGAGACCCAGTACTTC; CDR3: CAWSRAETQYF
J: TRBJ2-1; V: TRBV2; D: TRBD2; size: NA; DNA: TGTGCCAGCCGTTGGACTAGCGGGAATGAGCAGTTCTTC; CDR3: CASRWTSGNEQFF
J: TRBJ2-3; V: TRBV11-3; D: NA; size: NA; DNA: TGTGCCAGCAGCCCCTGGACCGGGGGTGGAGCAGATACGCAGTATTTT; CDR3: CASSPWTGGGADTQYF
J: TRBJ1-5; V: TRBV7-9; D: NA; size: NA; DNA: TGTGCCAGCAGCTATGACGGACTCAATCAGCCCCAGCATTTT; CDR3: CASSYDGLNQPQHF
J: TRBJ2-7; V: TRBV19; D: NA; size: NA; DNA: TGTGCCAGTAGTACCCCCGGGGTGGCCTACGAGCAGTACTTC; CDR3: CASSTPGVAYEQYF
J: TRBJ1-4; V: TRBV7-9; D: NA; size: once; DNA: TGTGCCAGCAGCTTAGCGGGGGGAAAACTGTTTTTT; CDR3: CASSLAGGKLFF
J: TRBJ2-7; V: TRBV28; D: NA; size: NA; DNA: TGTGCCAGCAGTTCGCCTAGCGCGGCGAGGTACGAGCAGTACTTC; CDR3: CASSSPSAARYEQYF
J: TRBJ2-3; V: TRBV30; D: NA; size: NA; DNA: TGTGCCTGGAGTGTACGAGGCGGCAGCACAGATACGCAGTATTTT; CDR3: CAWSVRGGSTDTQYF
J: TRBJ1-2; V: TRBV5-6; D: NA; size: few; DNA: TGTGCCAGCAGCTTACCGTCGGGAGGAGGAGGCTACACCTTC; CDR3: CASSLPSGGGGYTF
J: TRBJ1-3; V: TRBV29-1; D: NA; size: few; DNA: TGCAGCGTTGAATGGGGAGCTGGAAACACCATATATTTT; CDR3: CSVEWGAGNTIYF
J: TRBJ1-2; V: TRBV5-6; D: TRBD1; size: NA; DNA: TGTGCCAGCAGCATCGACAGGGCGCATGGCTACACCTTC; CDR3: CASSIDRAHGYTF
J: TRBJ2-7; V: TRBV27; D: TRBD1; size: once; DNA: TGTGCCAGCAGGACAGGGGTGATGCAGTACTTC; CDR3: CASRTGVMQYF
J: TRBJ2-7; V: TRBV5-1; D: TRBD1; size: NA; DNA: TGCGCCAGCAGTTCGGGAACAGGGGGAAAGGCGTCCTACGAGCAGTACTTC; CDR3: CASSSGTGGKASYEQYF